Here is one TCR beta chain with its context. The PCR employed 60 Vbeta primers together with 13 Jbeta primers. The protocol was immunoSEQ multiplex PCR, while the TCRdb copy is restricted to in-frame clones and leaves out a portion. Here the sample spans some 150,000 clones, roughly four fifths being singletons. This record belongs to a study of cytomegalovirus exposure and HLA in healthy donors. The V gene's germline CDR1 is WSHSY and CDR2 SAAADI. V dropped 8 bases and J dropped 4 bases, with 11 bases sitting between them. CDR3 length equals 12 residues. Source material: PBMCs. The V gene is TRBV10-2, the J gene TRBJ1-1; D unclear. This clonotype was sampled from a female donor in good health and CMV-seropositive. The CDR3 region has the DNA TGCGCCAGCGCTGGGAGCGGCACTGAAGCTTTCTTT. This encodes CASAGSGTEAFF.